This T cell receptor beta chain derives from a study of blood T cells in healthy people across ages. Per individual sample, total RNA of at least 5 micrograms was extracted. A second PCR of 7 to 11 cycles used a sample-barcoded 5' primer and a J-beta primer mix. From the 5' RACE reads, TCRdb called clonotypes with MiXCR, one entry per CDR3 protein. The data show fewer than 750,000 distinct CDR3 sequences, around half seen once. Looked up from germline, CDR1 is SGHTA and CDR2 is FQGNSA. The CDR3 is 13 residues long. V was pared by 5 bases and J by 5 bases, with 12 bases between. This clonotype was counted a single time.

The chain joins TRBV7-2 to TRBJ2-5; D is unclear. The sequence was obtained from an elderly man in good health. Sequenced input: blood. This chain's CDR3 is CASSRYRTETQYF. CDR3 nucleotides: TGTGCCAGCAGCCGGTACCGAACTGAGACCCAGTACTTC.